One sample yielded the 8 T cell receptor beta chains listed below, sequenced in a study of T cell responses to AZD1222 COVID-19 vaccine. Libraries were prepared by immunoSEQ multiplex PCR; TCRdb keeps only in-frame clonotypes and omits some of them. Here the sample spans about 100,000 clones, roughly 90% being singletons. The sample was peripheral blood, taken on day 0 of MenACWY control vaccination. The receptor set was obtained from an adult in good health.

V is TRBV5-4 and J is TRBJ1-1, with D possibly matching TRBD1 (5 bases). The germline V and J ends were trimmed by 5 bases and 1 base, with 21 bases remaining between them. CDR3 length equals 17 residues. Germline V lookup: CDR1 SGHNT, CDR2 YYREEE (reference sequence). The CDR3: CASSRPGGGGENTEAFF. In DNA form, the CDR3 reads TGTGCCAGCAGTCGTCCTGGGGGGGGTGGTGAGAACACTGAAGCTTTCTTT.

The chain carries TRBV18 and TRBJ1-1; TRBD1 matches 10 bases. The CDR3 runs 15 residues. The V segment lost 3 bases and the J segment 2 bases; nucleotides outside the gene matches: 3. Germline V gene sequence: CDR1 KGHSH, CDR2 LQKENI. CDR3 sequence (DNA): TGTGCCAGCTCACCCCGGGACAGGGGCAACACTGAAGCTTTCTTT. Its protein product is CASSPRDRGNTEAFF.

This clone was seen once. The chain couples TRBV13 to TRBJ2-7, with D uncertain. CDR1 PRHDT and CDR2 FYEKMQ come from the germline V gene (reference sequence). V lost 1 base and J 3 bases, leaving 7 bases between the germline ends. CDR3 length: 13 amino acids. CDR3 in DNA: TGTGCCAGCAGCTTAGAGGCCAGCTACGAGCAGTACTTC. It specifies CASSLEASYEQYF.

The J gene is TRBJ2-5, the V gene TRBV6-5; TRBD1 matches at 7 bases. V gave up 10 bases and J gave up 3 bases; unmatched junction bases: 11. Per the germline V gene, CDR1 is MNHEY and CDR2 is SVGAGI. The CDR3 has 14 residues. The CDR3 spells CATLIGDSKETQYF. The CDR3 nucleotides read TGTGCCACCCTCATTGGGGACAGCAAAGAGACCCAGTACTTC.

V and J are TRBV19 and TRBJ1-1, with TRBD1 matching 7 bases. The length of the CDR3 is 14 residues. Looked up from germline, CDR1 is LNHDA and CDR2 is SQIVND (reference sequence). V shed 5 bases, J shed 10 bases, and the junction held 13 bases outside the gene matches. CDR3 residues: CASSHAGGQRSAFF. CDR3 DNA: TGTGCCAGTAGTCACGCGGGGGGACAGAGGTCAGCTTTCTTT.

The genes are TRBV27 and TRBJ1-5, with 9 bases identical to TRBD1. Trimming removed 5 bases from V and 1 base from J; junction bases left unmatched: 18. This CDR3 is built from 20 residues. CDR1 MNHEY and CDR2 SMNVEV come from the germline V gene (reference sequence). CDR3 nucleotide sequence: TGTGCCAGCAGTCGATACCCGACAGGGGGTTCTTTATCGAGCAATCAGCCCCAGCATTTT. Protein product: CASSRYPTGGSLSSNQPQHF.

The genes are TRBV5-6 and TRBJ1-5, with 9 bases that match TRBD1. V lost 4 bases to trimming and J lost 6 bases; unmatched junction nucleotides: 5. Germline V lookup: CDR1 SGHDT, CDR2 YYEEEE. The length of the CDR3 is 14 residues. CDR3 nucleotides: TGTGCCAGCAGCCCGACAGGGGGAAGTCAGCCCCAGCATTTT. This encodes CASSPTGGSQPQHF.

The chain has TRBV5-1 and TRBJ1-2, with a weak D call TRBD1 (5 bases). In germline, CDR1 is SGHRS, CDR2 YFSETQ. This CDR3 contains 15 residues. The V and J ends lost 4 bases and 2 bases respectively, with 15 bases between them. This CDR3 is CASSPGTTPNYGYTF. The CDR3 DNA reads TGCGCCAGCAGCCCAGGGACGACTCCCAACTATGGCTACACCTTC.